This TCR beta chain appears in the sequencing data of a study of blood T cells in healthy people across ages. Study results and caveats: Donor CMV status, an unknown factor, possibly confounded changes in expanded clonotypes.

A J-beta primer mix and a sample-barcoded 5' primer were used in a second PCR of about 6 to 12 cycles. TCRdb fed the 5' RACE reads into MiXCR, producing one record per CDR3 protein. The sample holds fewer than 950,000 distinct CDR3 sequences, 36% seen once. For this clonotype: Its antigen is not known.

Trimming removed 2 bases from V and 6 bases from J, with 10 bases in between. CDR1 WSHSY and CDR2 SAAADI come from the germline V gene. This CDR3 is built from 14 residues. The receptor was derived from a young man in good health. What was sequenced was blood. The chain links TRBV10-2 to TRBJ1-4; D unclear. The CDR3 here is CASSEGKSDEKLFF. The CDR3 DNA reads TGCGCCAGCAGTGAGGGGAAGTCGGATGAAAAACTGTTTTTT.